The entry that follows covers one T cell receptor beta chain sequence. Its antigen is not known. The sample belongs to a study of T cell responses to AZD1222 COVID-19 vaccine. Looking at the study overall: Second doses were pooled across both intervals (about 4 or about 12 weeks). Findings and limits, study-wide: Clonal diversity was possibly underestimated; the donors were predominantly white British and more often female. Compared with day 0, the breadth and depth of the Spike-specific TCR repertoire rose significantly after two doses of AZD1222.

Assay: immunoSEQ multiplex PCR; the TCRdb copy retains only in-frame clones and omits some. The table has 70,000 to 85,000 clones, roughly 85% seen once. The TCR comes from an adult in good health. The starting material was peripheral blood, obtained on day 0 of AZD1222 vaccination.

CDR3 DNA sequence: TGCGCCAGCAGCCAAGTGTCCGGGAACACTGAAGCTTTCTTT. Protein sequence: CASSQVSGNTEAFF. V usage is TRBV4-3 and J usage is TRBJ1-1; D remains ambiguous. Looked up from germline, CDR1 is LGHNA and CDR2 is YSLEER. The CDR3 has 14 amino acids. V was clipped by 1 base and J by 1 base, with 7 bases between them.